Included here is one TCR beta chain sequence, with context. The antigen is unknown. The sample comes from a study of cytomegalovirus exposure and HLA in healthy donors. Whole-study findings and limits: Across donors, most TCRs were seen rarely, yet some public ones were widespread.

Germline V gene lookup returns CDR1 MNHEY and CDR2 SVGAGI. Trimming removed 0 bases at V and 0 bases at J, with 8 bases between. The CDR3 extends over 15 amino acids. Here immunoSEQ multiplex PCR was the method, and the copy in TCRdb shows in-frame clones only, minus some. The table includes about 120,000 clones, more than 75% detected once. The sequence was collected from a woman in her 30s in good health and CMV-seronegative. The material sequenced was PBMCs. The chain carries TRBV6-5 and TRBJ1-1; the D is unclear. The CDR3 loop is CASSYSAQVNTEAFF. In nucleotides, the CDR3 is TGTGCCAGCAGTTACTCGGCACAAGTGAACACTGAAGCTTTCTTT.